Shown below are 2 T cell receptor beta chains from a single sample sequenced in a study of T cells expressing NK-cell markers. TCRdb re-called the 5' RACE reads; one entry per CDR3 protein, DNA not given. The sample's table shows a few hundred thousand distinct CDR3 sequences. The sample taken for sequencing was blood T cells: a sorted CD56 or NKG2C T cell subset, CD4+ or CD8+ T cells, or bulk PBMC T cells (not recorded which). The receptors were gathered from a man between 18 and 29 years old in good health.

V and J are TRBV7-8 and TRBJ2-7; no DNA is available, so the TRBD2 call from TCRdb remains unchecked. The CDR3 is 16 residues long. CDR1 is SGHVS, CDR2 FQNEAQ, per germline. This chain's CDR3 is CASTHGEGSPRYEQYF.

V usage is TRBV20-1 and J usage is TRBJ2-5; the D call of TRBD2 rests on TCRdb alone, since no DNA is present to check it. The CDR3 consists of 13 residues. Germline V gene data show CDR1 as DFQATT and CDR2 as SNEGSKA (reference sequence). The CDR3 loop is CSAFSRDGGTQYF.